This T cell receptor (beta chain) comes out of a study of blood T cell repertoires in COVID-19. For the study at large: Spain, Italy and the United States supplied samples that represented acute and convalescent COVID-19. T cells, B-cell-depleted T cells, or PBMCs provided the cDNA or gDNA that served as material.

As originally analysed: Amplification with reference gene primers provided the estimates of nucleated cell counts. The protocol was immunoSEQ multiplex PCR, while the TCRdb copy is restricted to in-frame clones and leaves out a portion. The V and J calls and clone size come from that table; D and trimming were worked out from the DNA. This sample yields about 160,000 clones, of which around 85% are seen a single time; 6.9% belongs to the top ten. Seattle patients were enrolled during active infection and followed longitudinally. The junction had 2 bases not matched to a gene; V was cut back by 4 bases and J by 1 base. The CDR3 spans 15 residues. Per the germline V gene, CDR1 is SGHNT and CDR2 is YYREEE (reference sequence).

The sample was peripheral blood. The origin of this receptor is a man older than 75 with COVID-19, enrolled during active disease. The chain links TRBV5-4 to TRBJ2-2, with 9 bases that match TRBD2. The CDR3 DNA follows: TGTGCCAGCAGCCATAGCGGGGGGAACACCGGGGAGCTGTTTTTT. Translated: CASSHSGGNTGELFF.